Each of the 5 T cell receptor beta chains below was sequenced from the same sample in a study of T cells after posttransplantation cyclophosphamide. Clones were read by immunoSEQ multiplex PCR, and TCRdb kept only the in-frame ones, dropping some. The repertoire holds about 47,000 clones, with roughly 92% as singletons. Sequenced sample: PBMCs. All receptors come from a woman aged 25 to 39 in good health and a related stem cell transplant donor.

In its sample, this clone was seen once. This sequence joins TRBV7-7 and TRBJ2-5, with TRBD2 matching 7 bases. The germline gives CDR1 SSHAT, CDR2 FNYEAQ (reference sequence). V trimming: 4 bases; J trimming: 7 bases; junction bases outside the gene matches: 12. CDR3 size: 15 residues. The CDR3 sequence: CASSSQAGEGGTQYF. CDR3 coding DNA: TGTGCCAGCAGCTCACAGGCTGGGGAGGGAGGGACCCAGTACTTC.

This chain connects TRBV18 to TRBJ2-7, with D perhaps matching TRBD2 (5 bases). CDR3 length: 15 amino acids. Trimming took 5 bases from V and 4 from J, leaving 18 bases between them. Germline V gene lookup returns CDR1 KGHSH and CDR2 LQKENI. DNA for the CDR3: TGTGCCAGCTCATCCCCGGTTGGTAGGGAGTACGAGCAGTACTTC. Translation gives CASSSPVGREYEQYF.

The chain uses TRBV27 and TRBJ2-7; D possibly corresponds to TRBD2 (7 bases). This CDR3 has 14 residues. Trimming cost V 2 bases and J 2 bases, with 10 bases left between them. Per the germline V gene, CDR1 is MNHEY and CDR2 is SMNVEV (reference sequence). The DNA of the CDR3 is TGTGCCAGCAGTTTAAGGGGGGGGGCCTACGAGCAGTACTTC. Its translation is CASSLRGGAYEQYF.

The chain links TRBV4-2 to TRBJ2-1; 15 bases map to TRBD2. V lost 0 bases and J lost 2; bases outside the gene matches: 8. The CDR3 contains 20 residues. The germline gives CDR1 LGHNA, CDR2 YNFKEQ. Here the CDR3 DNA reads TGTGCCAGCAGCCAAGATGGCAGGACTAGCGGGGGGGGACCCTACAATGAGCAGTTCTTC. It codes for CASSQDGRTSGGGPYNEQFF.

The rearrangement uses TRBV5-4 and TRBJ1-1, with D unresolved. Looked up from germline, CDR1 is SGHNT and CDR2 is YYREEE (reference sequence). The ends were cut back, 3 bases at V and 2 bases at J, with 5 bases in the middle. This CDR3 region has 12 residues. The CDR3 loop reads CASSSPNTEAFF. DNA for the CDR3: TGTGCCAGCAGCTCTCCTAACACTGAAGCTTTCTTT.